These 9 T cell receptor beta chains share one sample of origin, sequenced in a study of shared clonotypes between healthy human individuals. CD45RO-negative, CCR7-positively selected cells formed the naive CD8 fraction, excluding terminally differentiated effector memory CD45RA+ cells. Data came from immunoSEQ multiplex PCR; TCRdb stores just in-frame clones and leaves some out. Of some 740,000 clones listed, about 92% were seen once; the top ten hold 24%. Sample: naive CD8+ T cells sorted from blood. The receptors were gathered from a man aged 25-45 years in good health.

This chain connects TRBV19 to TRBJ1-4, with 7 bases that match TRBD1. Per the germline V gene, CDR1 is LNHDA and CDR2 is SQIVND (reference sequence). This CDR3 is built from 15 residues. After removal of 8 bases from V and 5 bases from J, the junction contained 11 bases not matched to a gene. The CDR3 bases are TGTGCCAGTGGGAACAGGGGTATGGTGAATGAAAAACTGTTTTTT. Its translation is CASGNRGMVNEKLFF.

Concerning this clone: At one boundary the junction diverges from the germline segment, which might be a read error. This chain joins TRBV7-7 and TRBJ2-1, with 10 bases identical to TRBD2. The CDR3 sequence is 18 residues long. Germline V CDR1 and CDR2: SSHAT, FNYEAQ (reference sequence). CDR3 in amino acids: CASSAGLARSRPYNEQFF. DNA for the CDR3: TGTGCTAGCAGCGCGGGACTAGCGAGATCACGCCCCTACAATGAGCAGTTCTTC.

The V call is TRBV29-1, the J call TRBJ1-3; D possibly corresponds to TRBD1 (5 bases). Germline V gene sequence: CDR1 SQVTM, CDR2 ANQGSEA. Trimming took 5 bases from V and 4 from J, leaving 12 bases between them. The CDR3 has 13 amino acids. CDR3 nucleotide sequence: TGCAGCGTTATCCAGGGTAACGGAAACACCATATATTTT. It specifies CSVIQGNGNTIYF.

This clone was observed a handful of times. V usage is TRBV13 and J usage is TRBJ1-2; TRBD1 agrees at 8 bases. There are 14 residues in the CDR3. The trim removed 3 bases at V and 4 bases at J, leaving 4 bases unmatched. Germline V CDR1 and CDR2: PRHDT, FYEKMQ (reference sequence). The CDR3 sequence is CASSFWDRIYGYTF. The CDR3 DNA follows: TGTGCCAGCAGCTTTTGGGACAGGATCTATGGCTACACCTTC.

The chain links TRBV13 to TRBJ2-1, with unresolved D. Germline V gives CDR1 PRHDT, CDR2 FYEKMQ (reference sequence). The V gene lost 4 bases and the J gene lost 0 bases, with 10 bases spanning the gap. The CDR3 totals 15 residues. This chain's CDR3 is CASSSGGVSYNEQFF. DNA of the CDR3: TGTGCCAGCAGCTCCGGTGGAGTCTCCTACAATGAGCAGTTCTTC.

The chain links TRBV27 to TRBJ1-2; possible D gene TRBD1, 6 bases. The V and J ends lost 5 bases and 3 bases respectively, with 16 bases between them. The length of the CDR3 is 15 residues. Per the germline V gene, CDR1 is MNHEY and CDR2 is SMNVEV (reference sequence). CDR3 region: CASSPRQASYYGYTF. The CDR3, as DNA: TGTGCCAGCAGTCCCCGACAGGCCTCTTACTATGGCTACACCTTC.

The chain carries TRBV5-5 and TRBJ2-7, with D unclear. CDR1 and CDR2 from the germline V gene are SGHKS and YYEKEE (reference sequence). There are 14 residues in the CDR3. V shed 0 bases and J shed 3 bases, with 10 bases lying between them. DNA for the CDR3: TGTGCCAGCAGCTTGGGTCTAGTAGGCTACGAGCAGTACTTC. It codes for CASSLGLVGYEQYF.

J is TRBJ2-3 and V is TRBV7-9, with D tentatively TRBD2 (5 bases). From germline, CDR1 is SEHNR and CDR2 FQNEAQ (reference sequence). The V end lost 5 bases, the J end lost 0 bases, and 9 bases lay between the germline ends. This CDR3 is 14 amino acids long. The CDR3 nucleotides are TGTGCCAGCAGCCTACTAGACAGCACAGATACGCAGTATTTT. Its translation: CASSLLDSTDTQYF.

The V and J genes are TRBV5-6 and TRBJ2-6, with a weak D call TRBD2 (5 bases). The CDR3 runs to 15 residues. Germline CDR1 reads SGHDT; CDR2 reads YYEEEE. Deletions cut 4 bases from V and 2 bases from J, with 10 bases between. CDR3 sequence reads: CASSPGLAGANVLTF. CDR3 DNA sequence: TGTGCCAGCAGCCCCGGACTGGCTGGGGCCAACGTCCTGACTTTC.